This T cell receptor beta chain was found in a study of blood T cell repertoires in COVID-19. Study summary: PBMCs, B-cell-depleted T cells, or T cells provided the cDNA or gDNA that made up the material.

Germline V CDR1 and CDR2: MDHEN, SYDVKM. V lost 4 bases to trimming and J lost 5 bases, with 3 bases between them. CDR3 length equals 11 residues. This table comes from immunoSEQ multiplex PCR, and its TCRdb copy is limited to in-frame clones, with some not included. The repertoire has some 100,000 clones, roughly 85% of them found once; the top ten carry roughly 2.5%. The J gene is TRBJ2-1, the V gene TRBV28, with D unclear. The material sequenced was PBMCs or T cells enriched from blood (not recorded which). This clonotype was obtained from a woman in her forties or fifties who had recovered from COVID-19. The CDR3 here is CASSYNNEQFF. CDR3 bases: TGTGCCAGCAGTTATAACAATGAGCAGTTCTTC.